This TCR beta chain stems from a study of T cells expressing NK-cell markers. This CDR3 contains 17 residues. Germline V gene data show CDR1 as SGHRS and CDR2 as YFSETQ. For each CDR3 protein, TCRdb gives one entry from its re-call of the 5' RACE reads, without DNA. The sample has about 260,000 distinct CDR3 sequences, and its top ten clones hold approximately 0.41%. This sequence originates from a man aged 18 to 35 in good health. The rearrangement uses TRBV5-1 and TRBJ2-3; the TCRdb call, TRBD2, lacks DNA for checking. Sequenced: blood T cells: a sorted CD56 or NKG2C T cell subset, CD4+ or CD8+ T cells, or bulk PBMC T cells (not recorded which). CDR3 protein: CASSIDHSGRITDTQYF.